Reported below is one TCR beta chain. The antigen is undetermined. Germline V gene data show CDR1 as SGHTS and CDR2 as YDEGEE. This CDR3 has 13 amino acids. V lost 4 bases, J lost 10 bases, and 3 bases stayed unmatched. This sample is part of a study of OX40 agonist ivuxolimab in advanced cancers. General study findings and limits: CD8+ T cells averaged more expanded clones than CD4+.

Using immunoSEQ multiplex PCR, the repertoire was profiled, and TCRdb retains in-frame clones only, with some absent. The repertoire holds 45,000 to 75,000 clones, with 82% as singletons. The source material was CD4+ or CD8+ T cells sorted from blood, sampled in a trial of the OX40 agonist ivuxolimab. The clonotype comes from an adult with an advanced solid tumor such as melanoma, head and neck, liver or kidney cancer. The chain employs TRBV5-8 and TRBJ1-6, with TRBD1 matching over 9 bases. In DNA form, the CDR3 reads TGTGCCAGCAGCCGGGACAGGGACTCACCCCTCCACTTT. Its protein product is CASSRDRDSPLHF.